This is a list of T cell receptor beta chains from one sample in a study of blood T cell repertoires in COVID-19. This table comes from immunoSEQ multiplex PCR, and its TCRdb copy is limited to in-frame clones, with some not included. This table has around 60,000 clones, around 87% appearing once. Sequenced material: peripheral blood. Receptors originate from an older woman with COVID-19, enrolled during active disease. Both conserved end residues are part of each CDR3. Each record gives: CDR3 DNA, CDR3 protein, J gene, D gene, clone size, V gene. D genes are given only for firm matches. Size is omitted from some rows. Given values are once, few, many or a class for expanded clones.

TGTGCCAGCAGTTCGGACAGTCGAGGTTCACCCCTCCACTTT	CASSSDSRGSPLHF	TRBJ1-6	NA	NA	TRBV2
TGTGCCAGCAGCCAAGGCGGGACGGGAGGTGAAAAACTGTTTTTT	CASSQGGTGGEKLFF	TRBJ1-4	NA	few	TRBV3-1/TRBV3-2
TGTGCCAGCAGCCAGTTTGTCTCCTACGAGCAGTACTTC	CASSQFVSYEQYF	TRBJ2-7	NA	NA	TRBV12-3/TRBV12-4
TGTGCCAGCAGCCACAGGGGGCCTAGCACAGATACGCAGTATTTT	CASSHRGPSTDTQYF	TRBJ2-3	TRBD1	NA	TRBV11-3
TGTGCCAGCAGTTACCTGGTTCGGGGACAGGGGAACGGCTACACCTTC	CASSYLVRGQGNGYTF	TRBJ1-2	TRBD1	NA	TRBV6-2/TRBV6-3
TGTGCCAGTAGTCTCGGGACAGGGGTCTCCTACGAGCAGTACTTC	CASSLGTGVSYEQYF	TRBJ2-7	TRBD1	NA	TRBV19
TGTGCTCCTTCGGGGGTCACAGGAAACACCATATATTTT	CAPSGVTGNTIYF	TRBJ1-3	NA	NA	TRBV7-9
TGCAGCGGGGGGGGACAGGCCGACTATGGCTACACCTTC	CSGGGQADYGYTF	TRBJ1-2	TRBD1	NA	TRBV29-1
TGTGCCAGCAGTTACAGGGGGAATCAGCCCCAGCATTTT	CASSYRGNQPQHF	TRBJ1-5	NA	NA	TRBV6-5
TGTGCCAGCAAACGATCAGGGGGCGCGTACAATGAGCAGTTCTTC	CASKRSGGAYNEQFF	TRBJ2-1	TRBD1	NA	TRBV28
TGTGCCAGCAGCCAAAGACTAGCGGGGAGCTCCTACGAGCAGTACTTC	CASSQRLAGSSYEQYF	TRBJ2-7	TRBD2	NA	TRBV7-8
TGTGCCAGCAGCTTAGCGCAGTTCCCTCTGGATGGCTACACCTTC	CASSLAQFPLDGYTF	TRBJ1-2	NA	few	TRBV7-2
TGTGCCAGCACCAGCGGACAGGGCCGGGGCTACACCTTC	CASTSGQGRGYTF	TRBJ1-2	TRBD1	NA	TRBV27
TGTGCCAGCCAGAGACAGGGGGTCGGCAATCAGCCCCAGCATTTT	CASQRQGVGNQPQHF	TRBJ1-5	TRBD1	NA	TRBV28
TGTGCCAGCAGCCAAGGGGCAGGGTTGCAGCCCCAGCATTTT	CASSQGAGLQPQHF	TRBJ1-5	NA	few	TRBV6-5
TGCGCCAGCAGCCAAAAGGGGGGGGGCCAGAGCTCCTACGAGCAGTACTTC	CASSQKGGGQSSYEQYF	TRBJ2-7	NA	NA	TRBV4-1
TGTGCCAGCAGCTTGAGGCCGGGGGTGCCCCAGCATTTT	CASSLRPGVPQHF	TRBJ1-5	NA	NA	TRBV5-4
TGTGCCAGCAGTTGGGGACTCTCTGGAAACACCATATATTTT	CASSWGLSGNTIYF	TRBJ1-3	NA	NA	TRBV7-9
TGCGCCAGCGCTCCTGGACAGGGGTATATCGATGGCTACACCTTC	CASAPGQGYIDGYTF	TRBJ1-2	TRBD1	NA	TRBV5-1
TGTGCCAGCACCCCACGGGCAGGGGGGACTGAAGCTTTCTTT	CASTPRAGGTEAFF	TRBJ1-1	TRBD1	NA	TRBV7-2
TGTGCCATCAGTGAGTCTCAGGACAGGGGACATGAAAAACTGTTTTTT	CAISESQDRGHEKLFF	TRBJ1-4	TRBD1	NA	TRBV10-3
TGTGCCAGCAGTCCCGGGCCGGGGTCGAGGACTGAAGCTTTCTTT	CASSPGPGSRTEAFF	TRBJ1-1	NA	NA	TRBV28
TGTGCCAGCAGCGTAACAGGGGGCAATGAAAAACTGTTTTTT	CASSVTGGNEKLFF	TRBJ1-4	TRBD1	NA	TRBV9
TGCGCCAGCAGCTTGCAGAGCGGAGTCTACAATGAGCAGTTCTTC	CASSLQSGVYNEQFF	TRBJ2-1	NA	NA	TRBV5-1
TGTGCCAGCAGCTTAGTTGGGCATTCAAGCTCCTACGAGCAGTACTTC	CASSLVGHSSSYEQYF	TRBJ2-7	NA	NA	TRBV7-2
TGCGCCAGCAGCTCGACCGGAGCTAATGAAAAACTGTTTTTT	CASSSTGANEKLFF	TRBJ1-4	NA	NA	TRBV5-1
TGTGCCAGCAGTTCTTACTGTGGCTACACCTTC	CASSSYCGYTF	TRBJ1-2	NA	NA	TRBV6-2/TRBV6-3
TGTGCCAGCAGCAACACCGGGATTGGGACTGGGGCCAACGTCCTGACTTTC	CASSNTGIGTGANVLTF	TRBJ2-6	NA	NA	TRBV11-3
TGTGCCAGCAGCGGAGATAGCAATCAGCCCCAGCATTTT	CASSGDSNQPQHF	TRBJ1-5	NA	NA	TRBV2
TGTGCCAGCACCGATCAGACTAGCGGGCGGGAGACCCAGTACTTC	CASTDQTSGRETQYF	TRBJ2-5	TRBD2	NA	TRBV2
TGCGCCAGCAGCCAAGATCTAAGAGCCTCCTACGAGCAGTACTTC	CASSQDLRASYEQYF	TRBJ2-7	NA	NA	TRBV4-3
TGTGCCAGCAGCTTCCGAGATGAGCAGTTCTTC	CASSFRDEQFF	TRBJ2-1	NA	NA	TRBV7-2
TGTGCCAGCTCACCACCGGCAGGGGGCCGTAATTCACCCCTCCACTTT	CASSPPAGGRNSPLHF	TRBJ1-6	TRBD1	once	TRBV18
TGTGCCAGTAGTAGGCTAGCGGGATCTACCTACAATGAGCAGTTCTTC	CASSRLAGSTYNEQFF	TRBJ2-1	TRBD2	NA	TRBV19
TGTGCCAGCTCACACCCTTGGGGGGACGAGCAGTACTTC	CASSHPWGDEQYF	TRBJ2-7	NA	NA	TRBV18
TGTGCCAGCAGGGGACTAGCGGCCCCCTACGAGCAGTACTTC	CASRGLAAPYEQYF	TRBJ2-7	TRBD2	NA	TRBV27
TGTGCCAGTAGTAGGGACAGGGAGAACACTGAAGCTTTCTTT	CASSRDRENTEAFF	TRBJ1-1	TRBD1	once	TRBV19
TGTGCCAGCAGCCCCTGGACTGTTACAACTAATGAAAAACTGTTTTTT	CASSPWTVTTNEKLFF	TRBJ1-4	NA	NA	TRBV7-9
TGCGCCAGCAGCTTGTGGAACACAGGGGCCACGGGAGAGCAGTACTTC	CASSLWNTGATGEQYF	TRBJ2-7	TRBD1	NA	TRBV5-1
TGTGCCTGGGCGAGGACAGGGAATCAGCCCCAGCATTTT	CAWARTGNQPQHF	TRBJ1-5	TRBD1	NA	TRBV30
TGCGCCAGCAGATTAGGAGGGAGCTCCTACGAGCAGTACTTC	CASRLGGSSYEQYF	TRBJ2-7	NA	NA	TRBV5-1
TGTGCCAGCACCCCGACAGGGCGGATGAACACTGAAGCTTTCTTT	CASTPTGRMNTEAFF	TRBJ1-1	NA	NA	TRBV21-1
TGCGCCAGCAGCTTGGAGGCGGGACCCTCCTACGAGCAGTACTTC	CASSLEAGPSYEQYF	TRBJ2-7	NA	NA	TRBV5-1
TGCGCCAGCAGCGCTAACCTCGGGGAGCTGTTTTTT	CASSANLGELFF	TRBJ2-2	NA	once	TRBV5-1
TGTGCCAGCAGTCCACACAGGGATGACGAAAAACTGTTTTTT	CASSPHRDDEKLFF	TRBJ1-4	NA	once	TRBV28
TGTGCCAGCAGTATAGGGGGCCATAGCTCCTACGAGCAGTACTTC	CASSIGGHSSYEQYF	TRBJ2-7	TRBD1	NA	TRBV28
TGTGCCTGGAGTGTACTTGCTCCGGGGGAAGATACGCAGTATTTT	CAWSVLAPGEDTQYF	TRBJ2-3	NA	NA	TRBV30
TGTGCCACCACAATAAACAGCCTCTATAGCAATCAGCCCCAGCATTTT	CATTINSLYSNQPQHF	TRBJ1-5	NA	NA	TRBV24-1
TGTGCCAGCAGTTTCCGGACAGGGTCGGCTTCACCCCTCCACTTT	CASSFRTGSASPLHF	TRBJ1-6	TRBD1	NA	TRBV6-5
TGTGCCAGCAGCATTCTAGGGACTAGCGTTTACAATGAGCAGTTCTTC	CASSILGTSVYNEQFF	TRBJ2-1	TRBD2	NA	TRBV7-2
TGTGCCAGCAGCTTGGCCCGCAGGAACACTGAAGCTTTCTTT	CASSLARRNTEAFF	TRBJ1-1	NA	few	TRBV7-9
TGTGCCAGCAGCCTCGGGAGTTCTAATTCACCCCTCCACTTT	CASSLGSSNSPLHF	TRBJ1-6	NA	NA	TRBV14
TGTGCCAGCAGCTTATGGTCAGTCCAAGAGACCCAGTACTTC	CASSLWSVQETQYF	TRBJ2-5	NA	NA	TRBV7-9
TGCGCCAGCAGCTTAGGGACAGGGGCATCCTACGAGCAGTACTTC	CASSLGTGASYEQYF	TRBJ2-7	TRBD1	few	TRBV5-1
TGTGCCAGCAGCTTGGCATCTAGCGGGAGAGGCACAGATACGCAGTATTTT	CASSLASSGRGTDTQYF	TRBJ2-3	TRBD2	NA	TRBV5-4
TGCGCCAGCGGGTTGGAGAACCGCAATCAGCCCCAGCATTTT	CASGLENRNQPQHF	TRBJ1-5	NA	NA	TRBV10-1
TGTGCCAGCAGCCCCCGGACAGCCTATGGCTACACCTTC	CASSPRTAYGYTF	TRBJ1-2	NA	NA	TRBV9
TGCGCCAGCAGCCGTTGGACTAGCGGGAACTACAATGAGCAGTTCTTC	CASSRWTSGNYNEQFF	TRBJ2-1	TRBD2	NA	TRBV5-1
TGTGCCAGCAGTTTAGTACTATCAAGGGGCTCACCCCTCCACTTT	CASSLVLSRGSPLHF	TRBJ1-6	NA	NA	TRBV28
TGTGCCACCAGCAGAGTTTCCGGGGCAGGGGGTGGCTACACCTTC	CATSRVSGAGGGYTF	TRBJ1-2	TRBD1	NA	TRBV15